What follows are 25 T cell receptor beta chains derived from one specimen sequenced in a study of tumor and adjacent non-tumor tissue in lung cancer. The library came from three nested PCR rounds adapted from ARM-PCR protocols. MiXCR, run by TCRdb on the multiplex PCR reads, gives a single entry per CDR3 protein. The table shows 100,000 to 150,000 distinct CDR3 sequences, with about 66% occurring only once. RNA was extracted from bulk tissue without any cell sorting. Specimen: lung tumor tissue. These receptors were collected from a man younger than 40 with non-small cell lung cancer.

This clonotype was seen many times. The V and J genes are TRBV20-1 and TRBJ2-1, with 8 bases fitting TRBD1. After removal of 6 bases from V and 8 bases from J, the junction contained 3 bases not matched to a gene. The germline gives CDR1 DFQATT, CDR2 SNEGSKA (reference sequence). CDR3 size: 11 residues. CDR3 in amino acids: CSASGGDEQFF. In nucleotides, the CDR3 is TGCAGTGCCTCAGGGGGCGATGAGCAGTTCTTC.

About this clonotype: This may be a read error, as it is one base from a much larger clone. The chain employs TRBV20-1 and TRBJ2-1, with 7 nucleotides matching TRBD1. CDR1 is DFQATT and CDR2 is SNEGSKA in the germline V gene (reference sequence). This CDR3 has 15 residues. Trimming removed 2 bases from V and 0 bases from J; junction bases left unmatched: 4. In nucleotides, the CDR3 is TGCAGTGCTAGAAAGGGGGCCAACTCCTACAATGAGCAGTTCTTC. Translation: CSARKGANSYNEQFF.

A word on this clonotype: A clone one base away is much larger, so this may be a read error. The chain employs TRBV20-1 and TRBJ1-2, with 7 bases identical to TRBD1. Trimming cost V 4 bases and J 3 bases; bases outside gene matches: 11. The CDR3 is 15 residues long. Germline V gene data show CDR1 as DFQATT and CDR2 as SNEGSKA (reference sequence). Here the CDR3 reads CSANGFDRVDYGYTF. In nucleotides, the CDR3 is TGCAGTGCTAATGGTTTTGACAGGGTGGACTATGGCTACACCTTC.

Here the CDR3 reads CASSPPTAAKNIQYF. The CDR3, as DNA: TGTGCCAGCTCACCACCAACTGCGGCCAAAAACATTCAGTACTTC. The rearrangement links TRBV18 to TRBJ2-4, with no clear D. The V and J ends lost 0 bases and 1 base respectively, with 7 bases between them. This CDR3 comprises 15 residues. Looked up from germline, CDR1 is KGHSH and CDR2 is LQKENI.

As regards this clonotype: An end of the junction differs from the germline gene, which may be a read error. This chain links TRBV6-1 with TRBJ2-7; tentative D call: TRBD2 (5 bases). CDR1 and CDR2 from the germline V gene are MNHNS and SASEGT. The CDR3 is 12 amino acids. CDR3 nucleotides: TGTGCCAGCAGTAGAGGGCCCTACGAGCAGCACTTC. Its translation is CASSRGPYEQHF.

The chain combines TRBV13 with TRBJ1-1, with D unclear. Looked up from germline, CDR1 is PRHDT and CDR2 is FYEKMQ (reference sequence). The CDR3 sequence is 13 residues long. Trimming stripped 6 bases from V and 11 bases from J, with 19 bases between. This CDR3 is CASSSLDGRRAFF. The CDR3 DNA is TGTGCCAGCAGTTCGCTCGACGGGCGGAGGGCTTTCTTT.

Details on this clonotype: Since a much larger clone is just one base distant, this may be a read error. The rearrangement links TRBV6-7 to TRBJ2-1; D not certain. TRBV6-7 is filed as an ORF, its function uncertain. This CDR3 is 16 amino acids long. CDR3 DNA sequence: TGTGCCAACAGTAGATCGTCTTGCGTACGCTACAATGAGCAGTTCTTC. It yields the protein CANSRSSCVRYNEQFF.

With regard to this clonotype: Just one base apart from a much larger clone, this may be a read error. The chain employs TRBV20-1 and TRBJ1-1, with TRBD1 matching over 7 bases. This CDR3 has 13 residues. The germline gives CDR1 DFQATT, CDR2 SNEGSKA (reference sequence). DNA for the CDR3: TGCAATGCTCCCAAGGGGGCGAAGGGTCAAGCTTTCTTT. Its translation: CNAPKGAKGQAFF.

Concerning this clonotype: Sequence at one end of the junction differs from germline and may be a read error. The rearrangement links TRBV6-1 to TRBJ2-7; D remains unclear. CDR1 is MNHNS, CDR2 SASEGT, per germline. The CDR3 runs to 13 residues. The CDR3 spells CANSEWHGYEQYF. CDR3 coding DNA: TGTGCCAACAGTGAATGGCACGGCTACGAGCAGTATTTC.

As concerns this clonotype: A much larger clone is a single base away; this may be a read error. In nucleotides, the CDR3 is TGCGCCAGCAGTGACTCTCGAGGGGGACACACTTCCTACGAGCAGTACTTC. This sequence encodes CASSDSRGGHTSYEQYF. The chain couples TRBV10-2 to TRBJ2-7; tentatively, D is TRBD1 (6 bases). Looked up from germline, CDR1 is WSHSY and CDR2 is SAAADI. V was trimmed by 3 bases and J by 1 base, leaving 19 bases between them. This CDR3 has 17 residues.

This chain joins TRBV6-2 or TRBV6-3 and TRBJ2-5, with D possibly matching TRBD2 (5 bases). The CDR3 length is 15 residues. CDR1 and CDR2 (germline): MNHEY, SVGEGT. V was clipped by 7 bases and J by 3 bases, with 18 bases between them. CDR3 protein: CASNPPRGREETQYF. The CDR3 nucleotides read TGTGCCAGCAATCCACCCAGAGGGAGAGAAGAGACCCAGTACTTC.

With regard to this clonotype: At one end the junction does not follow the germline gene, possibly because of a read error. The CDR3 region is CASSDLATAYNEKFF. The CDR3 DNA follows: TGTGCCAGCAGTGATCTAGCGACAGCATACAATGAGAAGTTCTTC. The chain has TRBV11-2 and TRBJ2-1, with D perhaps matching TRBD2 (6 bases). The CDR3 runs 15 residues. The germline gives CDR1 SGHAT, CDR2 FQNNGV.

A remark on this clonotype: A junction end diverges from the germline sequence, so it may reflect a read error. The chain links TRBV24-1 to TRBJ2-3; D is ambiguous. Germline V lookup: CDR1 KGHDR, CDR2 SFDVKD. The length of the CDR3 is 13 residues. The CDR3 spells CATSAENADMQYF. The DNA for the CDR3 is TGTGCCACCAGTGCCGAGAACGCAGATATGCAGTATTTT.

A word on this clonotype: A much larger clone differs by one base, so this may be a read error. The rearrangement links TRBV20-1 to TRBJ2-1; 10 bases fit TRBD1. Germline-derived CDR1 and CDR2 are DFQATT and SNEGSKA (reference sequence). V dropped 6 bases and J dropped 6; count of bases not matched to a gene: 11. The CDR3 has 15 amino acids. CDR3 bases: TGCAGTGCCAATTCGACAGGGGGCGCAGTCAATGAGCAGTTCTTC. It yields the protein CSANSTGGAVNEQFF.

This clonotype was counted once. A much larger clone is a single base away; this may be a read error. CDR3 protein: CASGRLDTHYF. For the CDR3, the DNA is TGTGCCAGCGGACGCCTGGATACGCATTATTTT. This sequence joins TRBV6-2 or TRBV6-3 and TRBJ2-3; D is unclear. CDR3 length equals 11 residues. Germline V gives CDR1 MNHEY, CDR2 SVGEGT.

In the case of this clonotype: The junction and the germline gene differ at one end; a read error may be behind it. This chain uses TRBV6-1 with TRBJ2-7; perhaps D is TRBD1 or TRBD2 (5 bases each). CDR3 length: 15 amino acids. CDR1 is MNHNS, CDR2 SASEGT, per germline. The CDR3 loop is CASSRQDGTPYVQYF. In DNA form, the CDR3 reads TGTGCCAGCAGCCGACAAGACGGGACCCCCTACGTGCAGTACTTC.

This clonotype was detected once. CDR3 nucleotide sequence: TGTGCCAGCAGCTTTCGTCCTGGACAGGGAAAAACCGGGGAGCTGTTTTTT. It specifies CASSFRPGQGKTGELFF. The chain couples TRBV11-3 to TRBJ2-2, with 8 bases lining up with TRBD1. The CDR3 is 17 amino acids. Germline V lookup: CDR1 SGHNT, CDR2 YENEEA. J was trimmed by 5 bases and V by 3 bases; bases with no gene match: 11.

As concerns this clonotype: This CDR3 fails to terminate in the conserved phenylalanine or tryptophan, so it likely reflects a read error. CDR3 residues: CASSQGGFVQYI. In DNA form, the CDR3 reads TGTGCCAGCAGTCAGGGCGGTTTTGTGCAGTACATC. The chain uses TRBV11-2 and TRBJ2-7; D is perhaps TRBD1 (5 bases). The length of the CDR3 is 12 residues. CDR1 and CDR2 (germline): SGHAT, FQNNGV. Trimming shortened V by 6 bases and J by 9 bases, and 15 bases separated the two germline ends.

As to this clonotype: A much larger clone sits a single nucleotide away, making a read error possible. V is TRBV29-1 and J is TRBJ2-7; D gene uncertain. The CDR3 has 11 amino acids. CDR1 SQVTM and CDR2 ANQGSEA come from the germline V gene. In nucleotides, the CDR3 is TGCAGCGCGGCAGAGTCCTACGTGCAGTACTTC. This sequence encodes CSAAESYVQYF.

This clonotype was found a few times. A much bigger clone sits one base away, suggesting this may be a read error. V usage is TRBV20-1 and J usage is TRBJ1-6, with a weak D call TRBD1 (6 bases). The germline V gene has CDR1 DFQATT and CDR2 SNEGSKA (reference sequence). This CDR3 has 15 residues. For the CDR3, the DNA is TGCAGTGCTAGAGATAAGAGGGGGTGGAATTCACCCATCCACTTT. This sequence encodes CSARDKRGWNSPIHF.

This clonotype appeared many times. The J gene is TRBJ1-5, the V gene TRBV6-1, with D tentatively TRBD1 (5 bases). The length of the CDR3 is 14 residues. Germline V lookup: CDR1 MNHNS, CDR2 SASEGT. V was shortened by 4 bases and J by 2 bases, with 9 bases between the two germline ends. DNA for the CDR3: TGTGCCAGCAGTGTCGGGGCGGGCAATCAGCCCCAGCATTTT. As protein: CASSVGAGNQPQHF.

This clonotype was recorded a few times. Possible read error: a much larger clone is one base away. The chain joins TRBV12-3 or TRBV12-4 to TRBJ2-5; 8 positions agree with TRBD2. The CDR3 loop spans 13 amino acids. As DNA, the CDR3 is TGTGCCAGCAGTCGGGGGGGAAGGGAGACCCTGTACTTC. Translated, it gives CASSRGGRETLYF.

As concerns this clonotype: The junction departs from the called germline gene at one end, perhaps through a read error. This rearrangement joins TRBV28 to TRBJ2-1, with D perhaps matching TRBD2 (6 bases). CDR3 size: 18 residues. Germline CDR1 reads MDHEN; CDR2 reads SYDVKM. The CDR3 loop is CAGSSPIAENSSYNEQCF. The CDR3 nucleotides are TGTGCCGGCAGTTCCCCCATAGCGGAGAACAGCTCCTACAATGAGCAGTGCTTC.

This clonotype has a count of ten or more. The chain combines TRBV6-5 with TRBJ2-3; tentative D call: TRBD1 (5 bases). V dropped 0 bases and J dropped 6 bases, with 7 bases sitting between them. The CDR3 loop spans 13 amino acids. Looked up from germline, CDR1 is MNHEY and CDR2 is SVGAGI. The CDR3 DNA reads TGTGCCAGCAGTTACTCGTCAGGGGATACGCAGTATTTT. As protein: CASSYSSGDTQYF.

The J gene is TRBJ2-7, the V gene TRBV4-1; D is perhaps TRBD1 (6 bases). V lost 4 bases and J 0 bases, leaving 16 bases between the germline ends. The CDR3 runs to 16 residues. From germline, CDR1 is MGHRA and CDR2 YSYEKL. Here the CDR3 reads CASSREQGPSSYEQYF. The CDR3 nucleotides read TGCGCCAGCAGCCGAGAACAGGGTCCAAGCTCCTACGAGCAGTACTTC.